The 5 T cell receptor beta chains reported below all come from one sample, sequenced in a study of T cells expressing NK-cell markers. Using the 5' RACE reads, TCRdb records one entry per CDR3 protein without DNA. The listing records some 450,000 distinct CDR3 sequences. Material: blood T cells: a sorted CD56 or NKG2C T cell subset, CD4+ or CD8+ T cells, or bulk PBMC T cells (not recorded which). These receptors all come from a woman between 18 and 70 years old in good health.

J is TRBJ1-5 and V is TRBV7-2; the TCRdb D gene call, TRBD1, has no DNA to confirm it. Per the germline V gene, CDR1 is SGHTA and CDR2 is FQGNSA. This CDR3 comprises 15 residues. The CDR3 is CASSSEGGETQPQHF. Full variable domain (outside the CDR3, taken from reference TRBV7-2 and TRBJ1-5): GAGVSQSPSNKVTEKGKDVELRCDPISGHTALYWYRQSLGQGLEFLIYFQGNSAPDKSGLPSDRFSAERTGGSVSTLTIQRTQQEDSAVYLCASSSEGGETQPQHFGDGTRLSIL.

V usage is TRBV5-1 and J usage is TRBJ2-5. CDR1 SGHRS and CDR2 YFSETQ come from the germline V gene. CDR3 length equals 14 residues. CDR3 protein: CASSLGSVQETQYF.

The chain recombines TRBV30 with TRBJ1-5; TCRdb calls TRBD1, which cannot be checked without DNA. Per the germline V gene, CDR1 is GTSNPN and CDR2 is SVGIG (reference sequence). The CDR3 runs to 14 residues. The CDR3 protein is CAWSEPGYNQPQHF.

The chain links TRBV5-5 to TRBJ2-1; TCRdb designates TRBD2, a call that cannot be tested without DNA. CDR3 length: 16 residues. CDR1 and CDR2 from the germline V gene are SGHKS and YYEKEE (reference sequence). This chain's CDR3 is CASSHLAGVSYNEQFF.

The rearrangement joins TRBV20-1 to TRBJ2-7; without DNA, the TCRdb call of TRBD1 cannot be checked. This CDR3 has 12 amino acids. Germline V gene data show CDR1 as DFQATT and CDR2 as SNEGSKA (reference sequence). The CDR3 region is CSATTENYEQYF.